A single sample gave rise to the 28 T cell receptor beta chains below, sequenced in a study of blood T cell repertoires in COVID-19. Data came from immunoSEQ multiplex PCR; TCRdb stores just in-frame clones and leaves some out. The sample lists more than 200,000 clones, around 80% occurring once. Sequenced input: peripheral blood. The receptor set was obtained from an elderly woman with COVID-19, enrolled during active disease.

The V and J genes are TRBV27 and TRBJ1-4, with 7 nucleotides matching TRBD1. Germline V lookup: CDR1 MNHEY, CDR2 SMNVEV (reference sequence). CDR3 size: 13 residues. V trimming: 6 bases; J trimming: 8 bases; junction bases outside the gene matches: 6. The CDR3 sequence: CASRRGRGEKLFF. The CDR3, as DNA: TGTGCCAGCAGACGGGGCAGGGGGGAAAAACTGTTTTTT. Together with reference TRBV27 and TRBJ1-4, the CDR3 gives the full variable domain: EAQVTQNPRYLITVTGKKLTVTCSQNMNHEYMSWYRQDPGLGLRQIYYSMNVEVTDKGDVPEGYKVSRKEKRNFPLILESPSPNQTSLYFCASRRGRGEKLFFGSGTQLSVL.

The genes are TRBV6-6 and TRBJ2-3, with 12 positions matching TRBD1. This CDR3 comprises 16 residues. The germline V gene has CDR1 MNHNY and CDR2 SVGAGI (reference sequence). J gave up 3 bases and V 2 bases, and 3 bases lay outside the gene matches. CDR3 protein: CASSYRGQGATDTQYF. The CDR3, as DNA: TGTGCCAGCAGTTACCGGGGACAGGGGGCGACAGATACGCAGTATTTT.

This sequence joins TRBV2 and TRBJ2-1; 8 bases map to TRBD2. The CDR3 length is 14 residues. The V gene's germline CDR1 is SNHLY and CDR2 FYNNEI. Trimming removed 2 bases from V and 7 bases from J; junction bases left unmatched: 4. The CDR3 is CASSEWRGVNEQFF. The DNA of the CDR3 is TGTGCCAGCAGTGAATGGCGGGGGGTGAATGAGCAGTTCTTC.

The chain combines TRBV6-5 with TRBJ2-1; 11 positions match TRBD1. CDR1 is MNHEY and CDR2 is SVGAGI in the germline V gene. This CDR3 region has 16 residues. V lost 2 bases, J lost 4 bases, and 4 bases stayed unmatched. The DNA for the CDR3 is TGTGCCAGCAGTTACACGGGACAGGGGGAATACAATGAGCAGTTCTTC. Translated: CASSYTGQGEYNEQFF.

V gene TRBV7-2 combines with J gene TRBJ2-5; 7 bases match TRBD1. This CDR3 is 14 amino acids long. Germline trimming cut 3 bases from V and 5 bases from J; bases unmatched to any gene: 6. The germline CDR1 and CDR2 sequences are SGHTA and FQGNSA. The CDR3 DNA reads as TGTGCCAGCAGCTTCCGAGGGGGCCTGGAGACCCAGTACTTC. It translates to CASSFRGGLETQYF.

V usage is TRBV25-1 and J usage is TRBJ1-4; the match to TRBD1 covers 8 bases. After removal of 5 bases from V and 8 bases from J, the junction contained 10 bases not matched to a gene. The CDR3 is made up of 15 amino acids. CDR1 and CDR2 from the germline V gene are MGHDK and SYGVNS. In DNA form, the CDR3 reads TGTGCCAGCAGTCGGACAGGGTACAGTCGAGAAAAACTGTTTTTT. Translating gives CASSRTGYSREKLFF.

The chain has TRBV6-5 and TRBJ1-1; D gene unclear. CDR1 MNHEY and CDR2 SVGAGI come from the germline V gene. This CDR3 region has 15 residues. V was trimmed by 8 bases and J by 3 bases, leaving 19 bases between them. CDR3 bases: TGTGCCAGCTACTCCCCCGGGAAGCTATACACTGAAGCTTTCTTT. It specifies CASYSPGKLYTEAFF.

The chain carries TRBV3-1 (or the pseudogene TRBV3-2) and TRBJ2-3; D not certain. The CDR3 totals 15 residues. V was trimmed by 5 bases and J by 2 bases, leaving 14 bases between them. Germline V CDR1 and CDR2: LGHDT, YNNKEL (reference sequence). The CDR3 loop reads CASSLGPTSTDTQYF. The CDR3 bases are TGTGCCAGCAGCTTGGGCCCTACTTCCACAGATACGCAGTATTTT.

This sequence joins TRBV28 and TRBJ1-2; 12 bases match TRBD1. This CDR3 contains 16 residues. The J segment lost 7 bases and the V segment lost 5 bases, leaving 11 bases of the junction unmatched. CDR1 and CDR2 from the germline V gene are MDHEN and SYDVKM. CDR3 amino acids: CASSKGPGQGALGYTF. CDR3 bases: TGTGCCAGCAGTAAAGGCCCGGGACAGGGGGCGCTTGGCTACACCTTC.

The table lists this clone with a few counts. The V call is TRBV9, the J call TRBJ1-3, with D tentatively TRBD1 (6 bases). The CDR3 contains 15 residues. Trimming cost V 4 bases and J 1 base, with 12 bases left between them. CDR1 is SGDLS and CDR2 is YYNGEE in the germline V gene. The CDR3 DNA sequence: TGTGCCAGCAGCAGGGGGGGCGAATCTGGAAACACCATATATTTT. Its translation: CASSRGGESGNTIYF.

The genes are TRBV6-5 and TRBJ1-4, with D unclear. CDR3 length: 15 amino acids. V lost 8 bases to trimming and J lost 7 bases, with 20 bases between them. Per the germline V gene, CDR1 is MNHEY and CDR2 is SVGAGI. The CDR3 spells CASSPAAGTGEKLFF. DNA for the CDR3: TGTGCCAGCTCCCCTGCGGCGGGAACGGGTGAAAAACTGTTTTTT.

This chain uses TRBV4-2 with TRBJ2-3; 12 nucleotides agree with TRBD2. The CDR3 consists of 16 residues. Germline CDR1 LGHNA, CDR2 YNFKEQ. With V trimmed by 2 bases and J by 1 base, 1 base remained unmatched. CDR3 amino acids: CASSQRTSGGTDTQYF. DNA for the CDR3: TGTGCCAGCAGCCAACGGACTAGCGGGGGCACAGATACGCAGTATTTT.

The chain employs TRBV10-3 and TRBJ2-3, with 9 bases fitting TRBD2. The V gene end was trimmed by 10 bases and the J gene end by 0 bases; junction bases not matched to a gene: 14. This CDR3 region has 17 residues. Per germline, CDR1 ENHRY and CDR2 SYGVKD. For the CDR3, the DNA is TGTGCCACCCGCGAGGTAGCGGGGGTTGCTAGCACAGATACGCAGTATTTT. Translated, it gives CATREVAGVASTDTQYF.

CDR3 protein: CASSVAWGGTGELFF. CDR3 nucleotide sequence: TGTGCCAGCAGCGTAGCTTGGGGAGGGACCGGGGAGCTGTTTTTT. The chain joins TRBV9 to TRBJ2-2; 7 bases line up with TRBD2. Losses at the gene ends were 0 bases for V and 5 bases for J; bases not matched to a gene: 4. Germline CDR1 reads SGDLS; CDR2 reads YYNGEE. The CDR3 sequence is 15 residues long.

The V gene is TRBV7-9, the J gene TRBJ1-2, with a weak D call TRBD1 (5 bases). This CDR3 is built from 17 residues. V lost 1 base to trimming and J lost 0 bases, with 15 bases between them. Germline lookup yields CDR1 SEHNR and CDR2 FQNEAQ (reference sequence). CDR3 bases: TGTGCCAGCAGCTTAGTACCCGGCCAGGGTTCTAACTATGGCTACACCTTC. Amino acids: CASSLVPGQGSNYGYTF.

A word on this clone: An end of the junction does not agree with germline; a read error may underlie this. J is TRBJ2-2 and V is TRBV7-7; 8 bases align to TRBD1. The CDR3 sequence is 14 residues long. Germline lookup yields CDR1 SSHAT and CDR2 FNYEAQ (reference sequence). The CDR3 protein is CASSPDRVYGELFF. The CDR3 DNA is TGTGCTAGCAGCCCGGACAGGGTATACGGGGAGCTGTTTTTT.

The rearrangement joins TRBV23-1 to TRBJ2-5; possible D gene TRBD1, 7 bases. TRBV23-1 is an open reading frame whose function is uncertain. The CDR3 extends over 14 amino acids. Trimming shortened V by 6 bases and J by 5 bases, and 16 bases separated the two germline ends. CDR3 DNA: TGCGCCAGCAGACCAGGGGGGACTCTCGAGACCCAGTACTTC. It encodes CASRPGGTLETQYF.

This chain links TRBV20-1 with TRBJ1-2; unclear D gene. Trimming took off 6 bases at V and 1 base at J, with 12 bases between the two ends. This CDR3 contains 13 residues. The germline V gene has CDR1 DFQATT and CDR2 SNEGSKA (reference sequence). The CDR3 loop is CSASYAGNYGYTF. The CDR3 DNA reads TGCAGTGCAAGTTACGCGGGTAACTATGGCTACACCTTC.

The chain has TRBV6-5 and TRBJ1-1; D is ambiguous. The ends were cut back, 0 bases at V and 10 bases at J, with 18 bases in the middle. The CDR3 totals 15 residues. The germline V gene encodes CDR1 MNHEY and CDR2 SVGAGI. As DNA, the CDR3 is TGTGCCAGCAGTTACTCTACAGTTGGTTCAATAGGAGCTTTCTTT. Amino acids: CASSYSTVGSIGAFF.

Of note for this clone: At the DNA level, this CDR3 is encoded by other sequences in the same sample as well. This chain links TRBV7-8 with TRBJ1-5; D is undetermined. Looked up from germline, CDR1 is SGHVS and CDR2 is FQNEAQ. V was clipped by 2 bases and J by 16 bases, with 15 bases between them. The CDR3 is 12 residues long. The CDR3 nucleotides are TGTGCCAGCAGCTTAATGGGAGAAGGGCAACATTTT. Its protein is CASSLMGEGQHF.

This clone was seen a single time. This rearrangement joins TRBV24-1 to TRBJ2-1, with 12 bases fitting TRBD2. Germline V gene lookup returns CDR1 KGHDR and CDR2 SFDVKD. V was pared by 4 bases and J by 2 bases, with 5 bases of the junction left unmatched. This CDR3 has 17 amino acids. CDR3 loop: CATSDRTSGVAYNEQFF. CDR3 DNA: TGTGCCACCAGTGACCGGACTAGCGGGGTGGCCTACAATGAGCAGTTCTTC.

This chain joins TRBV30 and TRBJ2-7; 8 positions match TRBD2. The junction had 7 bases not matched to a gene; V was cut back by 6 bases and J by 3 bases. The V gene's germline CDR1 is GTSNPN and CDR2 SVGIG (reference sequence). The CDR3 sequence is 13 residues long. DNA for the CDR3: TGTGCCTGCACGGGGGGGTCCCACTACGAGCAGTACTTC. Residues: CACTGGSHYEQYF.

The chain uses TRBV4-2 and TRBJ1-6; D gene unclear. Germline-derived CDR1 and CDR2 are LGHNA and YNFKEQ. The CDR3 length is 17 residues. V lost 4 bases and J lost 10, with 23 bases in between. CDR3 DNA sequence: TGTGCCAGCAGCCCCCATGTGGTCAGTGGGTCGGGGTCACCCCTCCACTTT. It specifies CASSPHVVSGSGSPLHF.

This chain connects TRBV12-3 or TRBV12-4 to TRBJ1-5; D is undetermined. This CDR3 spans 13 amino acids. The V end lost 6 bases, the J end lost 3 bases, and 9 bases lay between the germline ends. The CDR3: CASSYRDNQPQHF. The CDR3 coding sequence is TGTGCCAGCAGCTACAGAGACAATCAGCCCCAGCATTTT.

The V gene is TRBV19, the J gene TRBJ1-1, with TRBD1 matching over 9 bases. Germline CDR1 LNHDA, CDR2 SQIVND (reference sequence). The V gene end was trimmed by 5 bases and the J gene end by 2 bases; junction bases not matched to a gene: 9. This CDR3 spans 16 amino acids. CDR3 in amino acids: CASSPHGTGTNTEAFF. As DNA, the CDR3 is TGTGCCAGTAGTCCCCACGGGACAGGGACAAACACTGAAGCTTTCTTT.

The rearrangement joins TRBV11-2 to TRBJ1-6; unclear D gene. V was pared by 5 bases and J by 7 bases, with 6 bases between. Germline CDR1 and CDR2: SGHAT and FQNNGV. This CDR3 spans 12 amino acids. Written as DNA, the CDR3 is TGTGCCAGCAGCGCGGGAAATTCACCCCTCCACTTT. Its translation is CASSAGNSPLHF.

J is TRBJ1-5 and V is TRBV7-9; D is ambiguous. Germline values: CDR1 SEHNR, CDR2 FQNEAQ (reference sequence). The CDR3 runs to 13 residues. V lost 4 bases and J 6 bases, leaving 10 bases between the germline ends. The DNA of the CDR3 is TGTGCCAGCAGCTCGGACGGGGTTCAGCCCCAGCATTTT. Translation gives CASSSDGVQPQHF. Together with reference TRBV7-9 and TRBJ1-5, the CDR3 gives the full variable domain: DTGVSQNPRHKITKRGQNVTFRCDPISEHNRLYWYRQTLGQGPEFLTYFQNEAQLEKSRLLSDRFSAERPKGSFSTLEIQRTEQGDSAMYLCASSSDGVQPQHFGDGTRLSIL.

V is TRBV12-3 or TRBV12-4 and J is TRBJ2-2; D gene uncertain. Trimming left V 6 bases short and J 5 bases short, with 10 bases between. This CDR3 has 13 residues. CDR3 region: CASRPLDTGELFF. The CDR3 region has the DNA TGTGCCAGCAGGCCCTTAGATACCGGGGAGCTGTTTTTT.